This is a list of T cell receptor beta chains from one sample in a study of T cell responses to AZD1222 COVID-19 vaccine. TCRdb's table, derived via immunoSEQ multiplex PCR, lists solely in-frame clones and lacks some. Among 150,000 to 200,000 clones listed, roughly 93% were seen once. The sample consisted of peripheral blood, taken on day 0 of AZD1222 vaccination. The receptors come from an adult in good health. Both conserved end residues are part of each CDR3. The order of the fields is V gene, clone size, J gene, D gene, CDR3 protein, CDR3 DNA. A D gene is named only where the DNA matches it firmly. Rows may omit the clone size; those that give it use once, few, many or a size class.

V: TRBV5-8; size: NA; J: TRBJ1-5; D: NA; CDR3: CASSLGALGLPQHF; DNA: TGTGCCAGCAGCTTGGGGGCCCTGGGACTGCCCCAGCATTTT
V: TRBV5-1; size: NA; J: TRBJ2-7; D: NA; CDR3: CASSLTSFSDEQYF; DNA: TGCGCCAGCAGCTTGACTAGCTTTTCTGACGAGCAGTACTTC
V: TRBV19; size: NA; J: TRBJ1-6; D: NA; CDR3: CASSRAEGGDSPLHF; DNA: TGTGCCAGTAGTAGGGCGGAGGGTGGTGATTCACCCCTCCACTTT
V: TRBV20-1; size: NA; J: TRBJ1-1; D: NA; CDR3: CSASSSAEAFF; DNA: TGCAGTGCTAGTTCGTCAGCAGAAGCTTTCTTT
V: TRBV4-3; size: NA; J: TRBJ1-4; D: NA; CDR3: CASSQGARVQEKLFF; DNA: TGCGCCAGCAGCCAGGGGGCAAGGGTTCAGGAAAAACTGTTTTTT
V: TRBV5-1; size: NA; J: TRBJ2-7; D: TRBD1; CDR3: CASSAQGTETAYEQYF; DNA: TGCGCCAGCAGCGCACAGGGGACGGAGACAGCCTACGAGCAGTACTTC
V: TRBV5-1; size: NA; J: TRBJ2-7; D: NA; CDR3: CASSLAGEYEQYF; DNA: TGCGCCAGCAGCTTGGCCGGAGAGTACGAGCAGTACTTC
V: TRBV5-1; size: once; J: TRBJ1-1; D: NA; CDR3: CASSLGLQTEAFF; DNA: TGCGCCAGCAGCTTGGGTCTTCAGACTGAAGCTTTCTTT
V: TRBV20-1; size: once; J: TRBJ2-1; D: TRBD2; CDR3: CSASGQSGTSYEQFF; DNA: TGCAGTGCTAGTGGACAATCCGGGACTAGCTATGAGCAGTTCTTC
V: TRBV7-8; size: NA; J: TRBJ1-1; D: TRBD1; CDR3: CASSLTRQGNGTEAFF; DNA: TGTGCCAGCAGCTTAACGCGACAGGGGAATGGAACTGAAGCTTTCTTT
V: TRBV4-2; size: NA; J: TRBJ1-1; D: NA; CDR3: CASSPRRHGSEAFF; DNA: TGTGCCAGCAGCCCCCGCCGGCATGGCTCTGAAGCTTTCTTT
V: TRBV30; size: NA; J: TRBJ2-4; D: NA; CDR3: CAWRAQGLGKNIQYF; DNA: TGTGCCTGGAGGGCCCAGGGCCTTGGCAAAAACATTCAGTACTTC
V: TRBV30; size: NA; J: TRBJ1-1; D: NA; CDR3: CAWNVAHSTRLNTEAFF; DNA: TGTGCCTGGAACGTCGCACACAGTACCAGATTGAACACTGAAGCTTTCTTT
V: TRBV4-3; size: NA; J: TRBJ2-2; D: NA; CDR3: CASSQERGSAGELFF; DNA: TGCGCCAGCAGCCAAGAGAGGGGGTCGGCCGGGGAGCTGTTTTTT
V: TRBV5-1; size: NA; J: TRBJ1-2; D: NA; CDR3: CASSLERVGYTF; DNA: TGCGCCAGCAGCTTGGAGCGGGTTGGCTACACCTTC
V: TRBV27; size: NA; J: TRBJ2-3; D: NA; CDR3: CASSLSESTDTQYF; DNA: TGTGCCAGCAGTTTATCGGAGAGCACAGATACGCAGTATTTT
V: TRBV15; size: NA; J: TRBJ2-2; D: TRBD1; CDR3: CATSREGIPGQGGLGELFF; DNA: TGTGCCACCAGCAGAGAAGGAATCCCGGGACAGGGAGGTCTCGGGGAGCTGTTTTTT